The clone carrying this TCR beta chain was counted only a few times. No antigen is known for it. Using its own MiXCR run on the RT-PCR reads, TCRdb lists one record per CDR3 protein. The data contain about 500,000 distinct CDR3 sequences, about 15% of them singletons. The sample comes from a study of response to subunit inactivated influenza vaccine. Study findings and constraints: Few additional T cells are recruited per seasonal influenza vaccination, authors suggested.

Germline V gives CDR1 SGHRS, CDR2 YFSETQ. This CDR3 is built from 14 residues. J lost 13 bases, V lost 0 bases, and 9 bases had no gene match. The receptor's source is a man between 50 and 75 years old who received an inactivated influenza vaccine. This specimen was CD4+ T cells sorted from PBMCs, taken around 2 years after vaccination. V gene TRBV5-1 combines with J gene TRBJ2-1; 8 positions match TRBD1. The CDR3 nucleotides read TGCGCCAGCAGCTTGGGAGACCAACAGGGGGAACAGTTCTTC. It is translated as CASSLGDQQGEQFF.